This TCR beta chain was captured in a study of blood T cell repertoires in COVID-19. Original methodology: From reference gene primer amplification, estimates of nucleated cell counts were derived. Sequenced by immunoSEQ multiplex PCR; TCRdb stores in-frame clones only, minus some. The V and J calls and clone size are taken from that table; D and trimming were inferred from the DNA. The table records approximately 39,000 clones, 90% to 95% of them present only once. J lost 2 bases, V lost 2 bases, and 11 bases had no gene match. CDR3 length equals 17 residues. CDR1 is ENHRY and CDR2 is SYGVKD in the germline V gene.

Sequencing was carried out using peripheral blood. The sequence derives from a human donor with active COVID-19. The donor label of this sample is uncertain. This chain links TRBV10-3 with TRBJ2-5, with 7 positions matching TRBD2. CDR3 residues: CAISERAPAGIQETQYF. DNA of the CDR3: TGTGCCATCAGTGAGCGGGCCCCAGCGGGAATTCAAGAGACCCAGTACTTC.